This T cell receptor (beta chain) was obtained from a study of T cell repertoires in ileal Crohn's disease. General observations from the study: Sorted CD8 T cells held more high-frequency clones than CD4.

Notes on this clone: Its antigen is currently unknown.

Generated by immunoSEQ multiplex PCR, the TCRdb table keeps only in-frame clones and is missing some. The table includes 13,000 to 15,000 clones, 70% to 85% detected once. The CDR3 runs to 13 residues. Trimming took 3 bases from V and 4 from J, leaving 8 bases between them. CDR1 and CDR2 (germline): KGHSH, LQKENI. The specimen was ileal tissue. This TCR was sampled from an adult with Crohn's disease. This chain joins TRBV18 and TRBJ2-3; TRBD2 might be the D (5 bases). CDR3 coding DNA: TGTGCCAGCTCACCCGAGGGCGCAGATACGCAGTATTTT. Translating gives CASSPEGADTQYF.